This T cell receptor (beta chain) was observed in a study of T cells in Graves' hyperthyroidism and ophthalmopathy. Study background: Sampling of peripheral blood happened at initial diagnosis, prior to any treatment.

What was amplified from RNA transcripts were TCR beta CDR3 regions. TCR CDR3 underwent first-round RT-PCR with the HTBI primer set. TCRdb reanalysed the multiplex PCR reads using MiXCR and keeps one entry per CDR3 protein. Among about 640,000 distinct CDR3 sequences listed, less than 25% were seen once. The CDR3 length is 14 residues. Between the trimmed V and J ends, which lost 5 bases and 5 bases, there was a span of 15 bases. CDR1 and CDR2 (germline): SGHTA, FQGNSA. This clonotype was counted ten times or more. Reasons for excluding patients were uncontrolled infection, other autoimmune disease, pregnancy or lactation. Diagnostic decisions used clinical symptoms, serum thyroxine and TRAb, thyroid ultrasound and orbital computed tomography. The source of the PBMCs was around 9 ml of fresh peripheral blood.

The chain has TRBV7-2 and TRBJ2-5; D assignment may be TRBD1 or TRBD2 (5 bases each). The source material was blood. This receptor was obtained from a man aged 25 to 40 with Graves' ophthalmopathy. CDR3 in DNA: TGTGCCAGCAGCCCCGTGGGGGTCGTTGAGACCCAGTACTTC. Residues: CASSPVGVVETQYF.